Presented here are 10 T cell receptor beta chains from one specimen sequenced in a study of identical twins. TCRdb re-called the 5' RACE reads with MiXCR, one entry per CDR3 protein. The profile covers a few hundred thousand distinct CDR3 sequences, with about 11% appearing a single time and about 9% taken by the ten largest. Sequenced material: memory T cells sorted from blood. Receptors were obtained from a man aged 45-60 years in good health.

This clonotype has at least ten counts. The gene calls are TRBV12-3 or TRBV12-4 and TRBJ2-5; 9 nucleotides line up with TRBD1. The CDR3 covers 18 residues. V lost 4 bases, J lost 1 base, and 13 bases stayed unmatched. The CDR3 coding sequence is TGTGCCAGCAGTTGGGGGACAGGGTGGTCGGGACCCCAAGAGACCCAGTACTTC. It specifies CASSWGTGWSGPQETQYF.

This clonotype was seen only a few times. The chain joins TRBV6-2 or TRBV6-3 to TRBJ2-7, with 7 bases fitting TRBD1. Losses at the gene ends were 10 bases for V and 3 bases for J; bases not matched to a gene: 6. CDR3 length equals 12 residues. Germline V gene lookup returns CDR1 MNHEY and CDR2 SVGEGT. The CDR3 reads CATQRDSYEQYF. The DNA for the CDR3 is TGTGCCACCCAAAGGGACAGCTACGAGCAGTACTTC.

This clonotype was found a few times. This chain connects TRBV4-2 to TRBJ2-5; D unresolved. Trimming shortened V by 0 bases and J by 2 bases, and 10 bases separated the two germline ends. The CDR3 runs 15 residues. Germline loops: CDR1 LGHNA, CDR2 YNFKEQ. For the CDR3, the DNA is TGTGCCAGCAGCCAAGATTTTAGCAGTCAAGAGACCCAGTACTTC. Its protein is CASSQDFSSQETQYF.

This clonotype was found many times. V is TRBV12-3 or TRBV12-4 and J is TRBJ1-3; D uncertain. Between the trimmed V and J ends, which lost 8 bases and 0 bases, there was a span of 14 bases. The CDR3 contains 15 residues. The CDR3 here is CASGLLAYSGNTIYF. CDR3 nucleotides: TGTGCCAGCGGACTCCTCGCTTACTCTGGAAACACCATATATTTT.

Ten or more counts support this clonotype. The chain recombines TRBV6-1 with TRBJ1-1; D is perhaps TRBD1 (5 bases). The V end lost 6 bases, the J end lost 5 bases, and 22 bases lay between the germline ends. The CDR3 is 16 amino acids. CDR1 and CDR2 from the germline V gene are MNHNS and SASEGT. CDR3 protein: CASRSPHGGGRTEAFF. The CDR3 nucleotides are TGTGCCAGCAGGTCACCCCATGGTGGGGGGAGGACTGAAGCTTTCTTT.

Concerning this clonotype: A clone one base away is much larger, so this may be a read error. CDR3 region: CASSQDEGLARAGDTQYF. The CDR3, as DNA: TGCGCCAGCAGCCAAGATGAAGGACTAGCGAGAGCCGGAGATACGCAGTATTTT. V and J are TRBV4-3 and TRBJ2-3, with 9 bases aligning to TRBD2. V dropped 0 bases and J dropped 5; count of bases not matched to a gene: 12. CDR1 is LGHNA, CDR2 YSLEER, per germline. The CDR3 is 18 residues long.

This clonotype was observed many times. The rearrangement uses TRBV2 and TRBJ2-7; 10 bases match TRBD1. The CDR3 covers 16 residues. Germline V CDR1 and CDR2: SNHLY, FYNNEI. J lost 5 bases, V lost 5 bases, and 12 bases had no gene match. The CDR3 nucleotides are TGTGCCAGCAGTCCATCCACCGGGACAGGGGCCCACGAGCAGTACTTC. Its protein product is CASSPSTGTGAHEQYF.

This chain uses TRBV11-2 with TRBJ2-4; D is tentatively TRBD1 or TRBD2 (6 bases each). The length of the CDR3 is 13 residues. The V end was cut by 5 bases, the J end by 2 bases, with 7 bases between. Germline V gives CDR1 SGHAT, CDR2 FQNNGV. The CDR3 DNA follows: TGTGCCAGCAGCGGGGGGCCCAAAAACATTCAGTACTTC. This encodes CASSGGPKNIQYF.

This clonotype was found many times. The V call is TRBV3-1, the J call TRBJ1-2, with TRBD1 identical over 7 bases. J was trimmed by 4 bases and V by 1 base; bases with no gene match: 6. The V gene's germline CDR1 is LGHDT and CDR2 YNNKEL (reference sequence). This CDR3 has 15 amino acids. CDR3 sequence: CASSQATGVVYGYTF. CDR3 in DNA: TGTGCCAGCAGCCAAGCCACAGGGGTGGTCTATGGCTACACCTTC.

The chain carries TRBV5-1 and TRBJ1-1; D perhaps matches TRBD1 (5 bases). Between the trimmed V and J ends, which lost 4 bases and 4 bases, there was a span of 17 bases. The CDR3 covers 15 residues. The germline CDR1 and CDR2 sequences are SGHRS and YFSETQ. DNA for the CDR3: TGCGCCAGCAGCAACCATATTCAGGGAGCCACTGAAGCTTTCTTT. It is translated as CASSNHIQGATEAFF. Full variable domain (outside the CDR3, taken from reference TRBV5-1 and TRBJ1-1): KAGVTQTPRYLIKTRGQQVTLSCSPISGHRSVSWYQQTPGQGLQFLFEYFSETQRNKGNFPGRFSGRQFSNSRSEMNVSTLELGDSALYLCASSNHIQGATEAFFGQGTRLTVV.